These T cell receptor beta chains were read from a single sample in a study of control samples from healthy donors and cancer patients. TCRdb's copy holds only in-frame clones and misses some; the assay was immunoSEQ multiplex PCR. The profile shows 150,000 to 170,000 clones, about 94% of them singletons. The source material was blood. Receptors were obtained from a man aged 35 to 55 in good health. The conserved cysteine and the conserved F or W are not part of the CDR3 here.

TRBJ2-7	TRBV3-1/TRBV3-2	ASSRSSYEQY
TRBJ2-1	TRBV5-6	ASSPGDSYNEQF
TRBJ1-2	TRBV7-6	ASSLDPGGLITGYGYT
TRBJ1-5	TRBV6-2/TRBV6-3	ASSYRGNQPQH
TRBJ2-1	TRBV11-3	ASSLDRDEQF
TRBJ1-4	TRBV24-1	ATSDPGANEKLF
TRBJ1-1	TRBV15	ATSMMTEAF
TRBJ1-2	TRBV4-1	ASNGAGTDGYT
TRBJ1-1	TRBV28	ASRWQSGEAF
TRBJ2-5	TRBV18	ASSPRLDQETQY
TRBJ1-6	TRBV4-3	ASSQVINSPLH
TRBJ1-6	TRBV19	ASRSGGSKVPLH
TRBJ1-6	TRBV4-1	ASSHLTPNNSPLH
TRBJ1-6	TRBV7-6	ASSFGLGKDSPLH
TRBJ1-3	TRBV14	ASSLMTGSSGNTIY
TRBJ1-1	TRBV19	ASTSTGNTEAF
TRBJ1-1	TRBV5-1	ASSPRDSNTGEAF
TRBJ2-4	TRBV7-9	ASSFKGEGYAKNIQY
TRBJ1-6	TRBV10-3	AIRGTVNSPLH
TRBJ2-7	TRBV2	AGEGTSGDRSYEQY
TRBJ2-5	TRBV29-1	SAAAGGSAETQY
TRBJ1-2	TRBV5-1	ASSFGRVFDGYT
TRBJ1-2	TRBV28	ASSNLGPGRGPNYGYT
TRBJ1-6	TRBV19	ATTPRGGMNSPLH
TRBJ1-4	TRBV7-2	ASSFNDRKLF
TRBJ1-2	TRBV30	AWSLDRANYGYT
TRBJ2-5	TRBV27	ASSPLEEETQY
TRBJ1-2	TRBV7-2	ASSSNMGQGGSLT
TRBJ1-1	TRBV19	ASSPRDRVTEAF
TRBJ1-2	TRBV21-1	ASSKAMGQGTLRYGYT
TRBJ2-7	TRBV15	ATSRVRLYEQY
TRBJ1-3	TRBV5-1	ASSSQGSGNTIY
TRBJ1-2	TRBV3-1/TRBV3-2	ASSPGTDNYGYT
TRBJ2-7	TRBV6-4	ASSDPRQGIDYEQY
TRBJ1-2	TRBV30	AWSVQGYWGYT
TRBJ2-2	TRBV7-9	ASDETPPGELF
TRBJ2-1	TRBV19	ASSVGGGTNNEQF
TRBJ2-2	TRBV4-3	ASSQDSPGGWSVSSDTGELF
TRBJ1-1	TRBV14	ASSQDAFYTEAF
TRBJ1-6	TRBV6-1	ASSTGDPYNSPLH
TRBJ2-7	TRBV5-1	ASSLEGNEQY
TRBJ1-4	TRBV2	ASSKRTGGNEKLF